This T cell receptor beta chain is from a study of blood T cells in healthy people across ages. For the second PCR, which ran for about 6 to 11 cycles, a sample-barcoded 5' primer and a J-beta primer mix were used. TCRdb analysed the 5' RACE reads with MiXCR anew, one entry per CDR3 protein. The sample consists of about 1.4 million distinct CDR3 sequences, approximately 60% of them appearing once. This clonotype appeared a few times. The TCR sequence derives from a man younger than 35 in good health. Source material: blood.

Written as DNA, the CDR3 is TGTGCCAGCAGCTTAGTCAACGAGCAAGAGACCCAGTACTTC. It encodes CASSLVNEQETQYF. This chain joins TRBV7-9 and TRBJ2-5; D remains ambiguous. V was shortened by 1 base and J by 2 bases, with 8 bases between the two germline ends. Germline values: CDR1 SEHNR, CDR2 FQNEAQ (reference sequence). The CDR3 has 14 residues.